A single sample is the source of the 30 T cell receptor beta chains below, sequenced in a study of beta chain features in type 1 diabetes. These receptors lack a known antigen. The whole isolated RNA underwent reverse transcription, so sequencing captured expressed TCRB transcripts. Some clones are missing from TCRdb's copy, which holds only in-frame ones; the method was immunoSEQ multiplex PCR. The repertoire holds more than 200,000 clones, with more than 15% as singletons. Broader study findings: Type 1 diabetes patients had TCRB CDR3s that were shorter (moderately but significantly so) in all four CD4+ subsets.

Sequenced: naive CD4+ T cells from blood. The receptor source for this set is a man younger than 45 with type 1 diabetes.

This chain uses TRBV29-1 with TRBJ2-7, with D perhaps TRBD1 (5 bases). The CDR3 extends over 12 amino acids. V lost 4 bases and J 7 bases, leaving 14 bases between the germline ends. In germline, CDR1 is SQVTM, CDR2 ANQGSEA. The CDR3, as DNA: TGCAGCGTTGTCCGACAGCCCGGGGAGCAGTACTTC. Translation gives CSVVRQPGEQYF.

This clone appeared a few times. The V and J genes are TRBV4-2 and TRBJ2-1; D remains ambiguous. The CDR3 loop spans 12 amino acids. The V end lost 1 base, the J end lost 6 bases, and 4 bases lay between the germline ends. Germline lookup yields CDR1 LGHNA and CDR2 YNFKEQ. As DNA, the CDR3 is TGTGCCAGCAGCCAAGCGAGCAATGAGCAGTTCTTC. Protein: CASSQASNEQFF.

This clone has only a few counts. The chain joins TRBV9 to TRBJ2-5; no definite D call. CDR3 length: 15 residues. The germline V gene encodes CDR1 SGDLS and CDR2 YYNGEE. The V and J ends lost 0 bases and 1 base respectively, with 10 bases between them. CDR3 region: CASSVGRQIQETQYF. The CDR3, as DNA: TGTGCCAGCAGCGTAGGGCGGCAGATCCAAGAGACCCAGTACTTC.

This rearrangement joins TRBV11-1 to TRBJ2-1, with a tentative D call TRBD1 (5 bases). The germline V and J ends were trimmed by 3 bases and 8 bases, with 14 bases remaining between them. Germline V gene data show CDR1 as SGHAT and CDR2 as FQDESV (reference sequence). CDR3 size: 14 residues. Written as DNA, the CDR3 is TGTGCCAGCAGCTTGGATGGGGCAGACGATGAGCAGTTCTTC. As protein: CASSLDGADDEQFF.

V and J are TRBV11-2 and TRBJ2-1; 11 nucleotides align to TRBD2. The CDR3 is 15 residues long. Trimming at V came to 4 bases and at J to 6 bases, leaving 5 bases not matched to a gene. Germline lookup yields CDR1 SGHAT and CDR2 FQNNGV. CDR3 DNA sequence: TGTGCCAGCAGCTCAACTAGCGGGAGTGGCAATGAGCAGTTCTTC. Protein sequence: CASSSTSGSGNEQFF.

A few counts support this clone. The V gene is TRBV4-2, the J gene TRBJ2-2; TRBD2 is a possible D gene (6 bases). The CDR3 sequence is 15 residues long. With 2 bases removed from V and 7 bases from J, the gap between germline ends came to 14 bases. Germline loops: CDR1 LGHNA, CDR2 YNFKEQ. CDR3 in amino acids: CASSQTRGTGGELFF. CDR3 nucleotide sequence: TGTGCCAGCAGCCAAACTCGAGGGACTGGCGGGGAGCTGTTTTTT.

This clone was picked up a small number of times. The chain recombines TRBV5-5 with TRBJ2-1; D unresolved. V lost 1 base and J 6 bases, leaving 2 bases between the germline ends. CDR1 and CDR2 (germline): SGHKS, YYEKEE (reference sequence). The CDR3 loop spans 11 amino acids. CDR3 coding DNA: TGTGCCAGCAGCTTGTTCAATGAGCAGTTCTTC. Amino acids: CASSLFNEQFF.

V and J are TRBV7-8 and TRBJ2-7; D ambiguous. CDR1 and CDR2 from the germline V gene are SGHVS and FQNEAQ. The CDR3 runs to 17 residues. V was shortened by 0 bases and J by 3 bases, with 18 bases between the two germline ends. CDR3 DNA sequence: TGTGCCAGCAGCTTAGCGAGAACCTCTTCAGCCATCTACGAGCAGTACTTC. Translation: CASSLARTSSAIYEQYF.

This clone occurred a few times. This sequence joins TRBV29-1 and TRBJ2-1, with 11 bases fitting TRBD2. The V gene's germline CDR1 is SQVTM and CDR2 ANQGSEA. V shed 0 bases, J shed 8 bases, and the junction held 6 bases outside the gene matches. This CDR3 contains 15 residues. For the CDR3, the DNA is TGCAGCGTTGAAGATCTAGCGGGAGGCTGGGATGAGCAGTTCTTC. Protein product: CSVEDLAGGWDEQFF.

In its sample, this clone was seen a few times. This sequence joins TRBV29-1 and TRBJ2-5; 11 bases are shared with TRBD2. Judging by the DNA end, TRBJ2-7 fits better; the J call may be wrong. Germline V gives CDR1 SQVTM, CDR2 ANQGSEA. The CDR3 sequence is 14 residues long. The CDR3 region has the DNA TGCAGCGTCGCCGGGACTAGCGGCGTCTACGAGCAGTACTTC. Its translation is CSVAGTSGVYEQYF.

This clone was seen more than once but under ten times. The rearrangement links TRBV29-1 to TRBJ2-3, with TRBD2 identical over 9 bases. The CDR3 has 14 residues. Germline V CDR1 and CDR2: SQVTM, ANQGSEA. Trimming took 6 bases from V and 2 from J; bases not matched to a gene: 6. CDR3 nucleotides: TGCAGCGTGCGGACTAGCGTCGTCACAGATACGCAGTATTTT. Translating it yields CSVRTSVVTDTQYF.

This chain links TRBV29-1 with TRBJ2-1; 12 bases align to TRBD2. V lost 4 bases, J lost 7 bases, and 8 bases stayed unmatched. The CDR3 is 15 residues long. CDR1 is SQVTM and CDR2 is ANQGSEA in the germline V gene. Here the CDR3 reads CSVALRLAGENEQFF. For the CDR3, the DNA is TGCAGCGTTGCCCTGAGACTAGCGGGAGAGAATGAGCAGTTCTTC.

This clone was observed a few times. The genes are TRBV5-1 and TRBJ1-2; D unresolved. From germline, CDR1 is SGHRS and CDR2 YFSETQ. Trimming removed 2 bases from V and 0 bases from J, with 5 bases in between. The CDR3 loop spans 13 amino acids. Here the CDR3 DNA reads TGCGCCAGCAGCTTCCAGGCTAACTATGGCTACACCTTC. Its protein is CASSFQANYGYTF.

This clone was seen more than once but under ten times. As DNA, the CDR3 is TGTGCCAGCACCTACACCGGGGAGCTGTTTTTT. Its protein product is CASTYTGELFF. The chain uses TRBV11-2 and TRBJ2-2; D is ambiguous. CDR3 length equals 11 residues. V lost 7 bases, J lost 3 bases, and 3 bases lay in between. CDR1 is SGHAT and CDR2 is FQNNGV in the germline V gene.

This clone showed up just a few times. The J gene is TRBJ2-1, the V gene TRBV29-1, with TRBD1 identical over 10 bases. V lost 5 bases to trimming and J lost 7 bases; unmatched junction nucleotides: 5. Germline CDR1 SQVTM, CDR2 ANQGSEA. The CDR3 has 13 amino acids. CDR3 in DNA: TGCAGCGTTAGACAGGGGGCTGGGAATGAGCAGTTCTTC. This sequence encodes CSVRQGAGNEQFF.

Here the CDR3 DNA reads TGTGCCAGCTCACCGGGGTTCTACGAGCAGTACTTC. Protein sequence: CASSPGFYEQYF. The chain links TRBV18 to TRBJ2-7, with D unclear. This CDR3 comprises 12 residues. The germline V gene encodes CDR1 KGHSH and CDR2 LQKENI. Trimming took 3 bases from V and 3 from J, leaving 6 bases between them.

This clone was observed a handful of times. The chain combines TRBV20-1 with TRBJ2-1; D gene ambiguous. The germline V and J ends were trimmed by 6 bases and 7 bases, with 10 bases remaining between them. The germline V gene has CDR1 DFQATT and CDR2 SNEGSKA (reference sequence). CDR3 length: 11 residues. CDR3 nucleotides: TGCAGTGCGCGATCGATGAATGAGCAGTTCTTC. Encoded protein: CSARSMNEQFF.

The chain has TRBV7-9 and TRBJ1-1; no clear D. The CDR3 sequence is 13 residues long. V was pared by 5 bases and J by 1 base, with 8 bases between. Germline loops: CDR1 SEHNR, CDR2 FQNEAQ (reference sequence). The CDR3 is CASSRRENTEAFF. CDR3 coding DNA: TGTGCCAGCAGCCGTCGGGAGAACACTGAAGCTTTCTTT.

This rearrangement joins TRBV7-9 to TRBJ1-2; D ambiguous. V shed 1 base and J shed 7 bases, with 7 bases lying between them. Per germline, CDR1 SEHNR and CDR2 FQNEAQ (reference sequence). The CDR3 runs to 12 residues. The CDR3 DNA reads TGTGCCAGCAGCTTAGACCCCGGTGGCTACACCTTC. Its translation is CASSLDPGGYTF.

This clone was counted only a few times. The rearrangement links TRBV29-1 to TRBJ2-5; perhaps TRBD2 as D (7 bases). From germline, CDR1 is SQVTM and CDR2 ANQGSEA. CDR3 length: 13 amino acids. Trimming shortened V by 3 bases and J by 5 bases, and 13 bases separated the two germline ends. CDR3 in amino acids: CSVDDPGGETQYF. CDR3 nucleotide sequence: TGCAGCGTTGATGACCCGGGGGGCGAGACCCAGTACTTC.

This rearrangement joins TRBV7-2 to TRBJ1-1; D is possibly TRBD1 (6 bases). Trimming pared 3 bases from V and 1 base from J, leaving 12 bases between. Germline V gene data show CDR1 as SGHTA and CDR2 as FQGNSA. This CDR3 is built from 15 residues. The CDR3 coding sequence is TGTGCCAGCAGCTTGAGAACAGGGAGGAACACTGAAGCTTTCTTT. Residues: CASSLRTGRNTEAFF.

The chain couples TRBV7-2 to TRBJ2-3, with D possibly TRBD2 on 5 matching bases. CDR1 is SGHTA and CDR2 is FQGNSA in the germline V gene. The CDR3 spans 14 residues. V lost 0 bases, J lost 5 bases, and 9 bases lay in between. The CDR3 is CASSLALGVDTQYF. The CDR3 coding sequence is TGTGCCAGCAGCTTAGCGCTCGGGGTAGATACGCAGTATTTT. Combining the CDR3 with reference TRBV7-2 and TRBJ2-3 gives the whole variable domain GAGVSQSPSNKVTEKGKDVELRCDPISGHTALYWYRQSLGQGLEFLIYFQGNSAPDKSGLPSDRFSAERTGGSVSTLTIQRTQQEDSAVYLCASSLALGVDTQYFGPGTRLTVL.

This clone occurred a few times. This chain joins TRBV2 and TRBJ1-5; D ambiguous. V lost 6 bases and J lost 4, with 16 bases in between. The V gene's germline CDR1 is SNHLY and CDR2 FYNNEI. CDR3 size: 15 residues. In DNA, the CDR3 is TGTGCCAGCAGCTACTACCGGACGGATAATCAGCCCCAGCATTTT. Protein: CASSYYRTDNQPQHF. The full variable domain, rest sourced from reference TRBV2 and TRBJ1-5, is EPEVTQTPSHQVTQMGQEVILRCVPISNHLYFYWYRQILGQKVEFLVSFYNNEISEKSEIFDDQFSVERPDGSNFTLKIRSTKLEDSAMYFCASSYYRTDNQPQHFGDGTRLSIL.

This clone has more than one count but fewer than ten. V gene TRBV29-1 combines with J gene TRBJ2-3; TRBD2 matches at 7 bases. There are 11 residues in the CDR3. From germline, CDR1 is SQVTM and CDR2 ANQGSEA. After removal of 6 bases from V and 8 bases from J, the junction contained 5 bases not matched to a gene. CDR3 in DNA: TGCAGCGTCCATTCTAGCGGTACGCAGTATTTT. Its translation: CSVHSSGTQYF.

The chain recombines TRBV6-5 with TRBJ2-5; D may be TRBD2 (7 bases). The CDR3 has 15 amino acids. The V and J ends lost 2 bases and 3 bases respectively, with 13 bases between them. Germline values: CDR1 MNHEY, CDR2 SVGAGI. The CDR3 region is CASSYSRGGKETQYF. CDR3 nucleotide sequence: TGTGCCAGCAGTTACAGCCGCGGGGGCAAAGAGACCCAGTACTTC.

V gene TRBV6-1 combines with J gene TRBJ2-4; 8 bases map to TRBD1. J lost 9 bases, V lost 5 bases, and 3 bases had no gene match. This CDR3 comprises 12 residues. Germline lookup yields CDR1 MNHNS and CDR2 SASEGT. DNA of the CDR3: TGTGCCAGCAGTTTGGGGACAGGCATTCAGTACTTC. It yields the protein CASSLGTGIQYF.

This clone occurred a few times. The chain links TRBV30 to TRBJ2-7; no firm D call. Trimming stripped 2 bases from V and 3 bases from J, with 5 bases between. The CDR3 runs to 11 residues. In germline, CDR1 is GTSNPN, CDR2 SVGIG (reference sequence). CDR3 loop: CAWSSYYEQYF. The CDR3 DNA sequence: TGTGCCTGGAGTTCCTACTACGAGCAGTACTTC.

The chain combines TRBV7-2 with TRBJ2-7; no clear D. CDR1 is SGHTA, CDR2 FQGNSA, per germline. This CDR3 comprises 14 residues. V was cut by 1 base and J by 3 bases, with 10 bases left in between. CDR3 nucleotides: TGTGCCAGCAGCTTAGAGGCTACCAGCTACGAGCAGTACTTC. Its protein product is CASSLEATSYEQYF.

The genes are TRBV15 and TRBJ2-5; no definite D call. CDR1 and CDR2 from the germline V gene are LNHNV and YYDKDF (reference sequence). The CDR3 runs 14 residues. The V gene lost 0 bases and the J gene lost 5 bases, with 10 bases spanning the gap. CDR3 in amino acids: CATSRDGYTETQYF. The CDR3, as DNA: TGTGCCACCAGCAGAGATGGCTACACGGAGACCCAGTACTTC. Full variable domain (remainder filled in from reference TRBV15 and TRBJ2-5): DAMVIQNPRYQVTQFGKPVTLSCSQTLNHNVMYWYQQKSSQAPKLLFHYYDKDFNNEADTPDNFQSRRPNTSFCFLDIRSPGLGDTAMYLCATSRDGYTETQYFGPGTRLLVL.

The CDR3: CASRGQVESRNIQYF. CDR3 DNA sequence: TGTGCCAGCAGAGGACAGGTCGAGTCTCGAAACATTCAGTACTTC. The chain employs TRBV27 and TRBJ2-4, with TRBD1 matching 7 bases. Germline V lookup: CDR1 MNHEY, CDR2 SMNVEV (reference sequence). V shed 6 bases and J 6 bases; nucleotides not matched to a gene: 11. The CDR3 spans 15 residues.